The subject of this entry is one TCR beta chain. Trimming shortened V by 0 bases and J by 3 bases, and 13 bases separated the two germline ends. The CDR3 has 16 residues. Looked up from germline, CDR1 is KGHSH and CDR2 is LQKENI. This sample was taken from a study of blood T cell repertoires in COVID-19. This table comes from immunoSEQ multiplex PCR, and its TCRdb copy is limited to in-frame clones, with some not included. The repertoire includes 150,000 to 180,000 clones, around three quarters of them detected once, and roughly 1.5% sits in the top ten. The TCR was taken from a man older than 75 with acute or convalescent COVID-19. V and J are TRBV18 and TRBJ2-3; D is unclear. Sequenced material: peripheral blood. The CDR3 region has the DNA TGTGCCAGCTCACCACCGTCCCAGACACCAACAGATACGCAGTATTTT. This codes for CASSPPSQTPTDTQYF.